The T cell receptor (beta chain) under discussion was sequenced for a study of monozygotic twins with inflammatory bowel disease. Findings and caveats of the study: Support was absent for any single strong signal or clonotype linked to IBD. No separation of different T cell subtypes was possible. Especially where disease activity was present, IBD patients had fewer clonotypes in common with others than healthy twins did.

The CDR3 is made up of 19 amino acids. From germline, CDR1 is MGHRA and CDR2 YSYEKL. Notes on this clonotype: The target antigen is unknown.

From the 5' RACE reads, TCRdb lists one entry per CDR3 protein and no DNA. The table for this sample gives under 200,000 distinct CDR3 sequences. V gene TRBV4-1 combines with J gene TRBJ2-7; TCRdb names TRBD2, which stays unverified in the absence of DNA. The specimen sequenced was blood. This TCR derives from a human donor with ulcerative colitis or Crohn's disease, or a healthy co-twin of an affected twin (not recorded which). The CDR3 here is CASSQEKALTSGTSYEQYF.